This record covers a single T cell receptor beta chain. The CDR3 runs to 15 residues. V shed 4 bases, J shed 5 bases, and the junction held 5 bases outside the gene matches. The germline V gene has CDR1 SQVTM and CDR2 ANQGSEA. TCRdb processed the 5' RACE reads anew with MiXCR; each CDR3 protein has one entry. The sample has approximately 500,000 distinct CDR3 sequences, roughly 15% seen once; the top ten hold roughly 0.44%. These data come from a study of identical twins. The sample was also reused in another study, on yellow fever vaccine responses in identical twins.

The source material was CD4+ T cells sorted from blood. The clonotype originates from a woman between 18 and 29 years old in good health. This chain links TRBV29-1 with TRBJ2-1; 13 nucleotides match TRBD2. The CDR3 is CSVAGLAGLNNEQFF. CDR3 DNA: TGCAGCGTTGCGGGACTAGCGGGGCTAAACAATGAGCAGTTCTTC.